Listed below are T cell receptor beta chains from one sample, sequenced in a study of CD8+CD57+ T cells in acquired aplastic anemia. TCRdb re-derived calls from the reads in MiXCR, one entry per CDR3 protein. The table has around 150,000 distinct CDR3 sequences, around 48% seen once. Input material: sorted CD4+, CD8+, or CD8+CD57+ T cells (not recorded which) from PBMCs. The source is a human donor with aplastic anemia. The CDR3 runs from the conserved cysteine through the conserved F or W. Each record gives: CDR3 DNA, CDR3 protein, D gene, V gene, J gene, clone size, CDR3 length. The D gene is left open where the match is weak. Some rows mark clone size as missing; the rest say once, few, many or name a class of expanded clone.

CDR3nt: TGTGCCAGCAGTCTGACAGGGGACGGCTCCTACGAGCAGTACTTC; CDR3aa: CASSLTGDGSYEQYF; d_gene: TRBD1; v_gene: TRBV6-1; j_gene: TRBJ2-7; abundance: many; len: 15
CDR3nt: TGTGCCAGCAGTGTTCAGGGGATGAACACTGAAGCTTTCTTT; CDR3aa: CASSVQGMNTEAFF; d_gene: NA; v_gene: TRBV2; j_gene: TRBJ1-1; abundance: few; len: 14
CDR3nt: TGTGCCACCAGTGAGTCCGGGATAGATGGCTACACCTTC; CDR3aa: CATSESGIDGYTF; d_gene: NA; v_gene: TRBV24-1; j_gene: TRBJ1-2; abundance: NA; len: 13
CDR3nt: TGTGCCAGCGGAGTCCGGACAGGGGGCGAAAAACTGTTTTTT; CDR3aa: CASGVRTGGEKLFF; d_gene: TRBD1; v_gene: TRBV12-3/TRBV12-4; j_gene: TRBJ1-4; abundance: many; len: 14
CDR3nt: TGCGCCAGCAGCCCTACTAGCGGAGGAGCAAGGTTGAGTGAGCAGTTCTTC; CDR3aa: CASSPTSGGARLSEQFF; d_gene: TRBD2; v_gene: TRBV4-1; j_gene: TRBJ2-1; abundance: many; len: 17
CDR3nt: TGTGCCAGCAGCTCACTCGGGCAGGGTTCGCATGGCTACACCTTC; CDR3aa: CASSSLGQGSHGYTF; d_gene: NA; v_gene: TRBV7-2; j_gene: TRBJ1-2; abundance: many; len: 15
CDR3nt: TGTGCCACCAGTGATTCGGGGGGCCCTAACACAGATACGCAGTATTTT; CDR3aa: CATSDSGGPNTDTQYF; d_gene: NA; v_gene: TRBV24-1; j_gene: TRBJ2-3; abundance: NA; len: 16
CDR3nt: TGCAGTGCTAGAGATCCGGTCCTAGCGGGAGTAACCGATACGCAGTATTTT; CDR3aa: CSARDPVLAGVTDTQYF; d_gene: TRBD2; v_gene: TRBV20-1; j_gene: TRBJ2-3; abundance: NA; len: 17
CDR3nt: TGTGCCATCAGGAAACAGGGGAATGAACACACTGAAGCTTTCTTT; CDR3aa: CAIRKQGNEHTEAFF; d_gene: TRBD1; v_gene: TRBV10-3; j_gene: TRBJ1-1; abundance: many; len: 15
CDR3nt: TGTGCCAGCAGCGAGGGGGGCTCCTACGAGCAGTACTTC; CDR3aa: CASSEGGSYEQYF; d_gene: NA; v_gene: TRBV6-1; j_gene: TRBJ2-7; abundance: many; len: 13
CDR3nt: TGCAGCGTTGGGACAGGCCCTGATACGCAGTATTTT; CDR3aa: CSVGTGPDTQYF; d_gene: TRBD1; v_gene: TRBV29-1; j_gene: TRBJ2-3; abundance: few; len: 12
CDR3nt: TGTGCCAGTAGTACGGACCGTGGTCGGCTAGTGGAGCAGTACTTC; CDR3aa: CASSTDRGRLVEQYF; d_gene: NA; v_gene: TRBV19; j_gene: TRBJ2-7; abundance: few; len: 15
CDR3nt: TGTGCCAGCAGCTCCCTAGCGCTCCCCTACGAGCAGTACTTC; CDR3aa: CASSSLALPYEQYF; d_gene: NA; v_gene: TRBV7-9; j_gene: TRBJ2-7; abundance: NA; len: 14
CDR3nt: TGTGCCAGCAGTTATGTAGGGGAGAACACTGAAGCTTTCTTT; CDR3aa: CASSYVGENTEAFF; d_gene: NA; v_gene: TRBV6-6; j_gene: TRBJ1-1; abundance: many; len: 14
CDR3nt: TGTGCCATCAGTGACGATAATCAGCCCCAGCATTTT; CDR3aa: CAISDDNQPQHF; d_gene: NA; v_gene: TRBV10-3; j_gene: TRBJ1-5; abundance: NA; len: 12
CDR3nt: TGCAGTGCTAGTTCCCTGTGGCCGGGGATCCCCGGTAGCTCCTACAATGAGCAGTTCTTC; CDR3aa: CSASSLWPGIPGSSYNEQFF; d_gene: NA; v_gene: TRBV20-1; j_gene: TRBJ2-1; abundance: NA; len: 20
CDR3nt: TGTGCCAGCAGTTTAACCGTGTTGGGTGGTGAGCAGTTCTTC; CDR3aa: CASSLTVLGGEQFF; d_gene: NA; v_gene: TRBV12-3/TRBV12-4; j_gene: TRBJ2-1; abundance: many; len: 14
CDR3nt: TGCAGCGTTGAAACAGGGGCCGCGAACACCGGGGAGCTGTTTTTT; CDR3aa: CSVETGAANTGELFF; d_gene: TRBD1; v_gene: TRBV29-1; j_gene: TRBJ2-2; abundance: NA; len: 15
CDR3nt: TGTGCCACCAGCAGAGGACAGAGCCAAGAGACTCAGTACTTC; CDR3aa: CATSRGQSQETQYF; d_gene: NA; v_gene: TRBV15; j_gene: TRBJ2-5; abundance: NA; len: 14
CDR3nt: TGTGCCACCAGTGACGGACAGGTGAGCAATCAGCCCCAGCATTTT; CDR3aa: CATSDGQVSNQPQHF; d_gene: TRBD1; v_gene: TRBV24-1; j_gene: TRBJ1-5; abundance: many; len: 15
CDR3nt: TGTGCCAGTAGACCAGAGCGGGCGAGGAACAATGAGCAGTTCTTC; CDR3aa: CASRPERARNNEQFF; d_gene: NA; v_gene: TRBV19; j_gene: TRBJ2-1; abundance: many; len: 15
CDR3nt: TGTGCCAGCAGACCCTCAGCAGGAGGCTACGAGCAGTACTTC; CDR3aa: CASRPSAGGYEQYF; d_gene: NA; v_gene: TRBV27; j_gene: TRBJ2-7; abundance: many; len: 14
CDR3nt: TGTGCCAGCTGGCCACGGGGCTACGAGCAGTACTTC; CDR3aa: CASWPRGYEQYF; d_gene: NA; v_gene: TRBV9; j_gene: TRBJ2-7; abundance: many; len: 12
CDR3nt: TGTGCCATCATTACGGGACAGGGAAACACTGAAGCTTTCTTT; CDR3aa: CAIITGQGNTEAFF; d_gene: TRBD1; v_gene: TRBV10-3; j_gene: TRBJ1-1; abundance: NA; len: 14
CDR3nt: TGTGGCACCAGCAGAGACAGGGTGGACGAGCAGTACTTC; CDR3aa: CGTSRDRVDEQYF; d_gene: TRBD1; v_gene: TRBV15; j_gene: TRBJ2-7; abundance: NA; len: 13
CDR3nt: TGTGCCAGCAGCGGGGGGGGGACTTTAGGGATGGATACGCAGTATTTT; CDR3aa: CASSGGGTLGMDTQYF; d_gene: TRBD2; v_gene: TRBV5-6; j_gene: TRBJ2-3; abundance: few; len: 16
CDR3nt: TGTGCCAGTAAGTCTGTCGGGAGTCACACAGATACGCAGTATTTT; CDR3aa: CASKSVGSHTDTQYF; d_gene: NA; v_gene: TRBV19; j_gene: TRBJ2-3; abundance: many; len: 15
CDR3nt: TGCAGTGCTAGGTTTTGGGGGGGAGAGACCCAGTACTTC; CDR3aa: CSARFWGGETQYF; d_gene: TRBD2; v_gene: TRBV20-1; j_gene: TRBJ2-5; abundance: NA; len: 13
CDR3nt: TGTGCCAGCAGCTTCCGAGAGACCCAGTACTTC; CDR3aa: CASSFRETQYF; d_gene: NA; v_gene: TRBV13; j_gene: TRBJ2-5; abundance: many; len: 11
CDR3nt: TGTGCCAGCAGCTCTTCCTCTAGAAGGCAGTTCTTC; CDR3aa: CASSSSSRRQFF; d_gene: NA; v_gene: TRBV7-3; j_gene: TRBJ2-1; abundance: NA; len: 12
CDR3nt: TGTGCCAGCAGTCACAGGGGTCGGGACTATGGCTACACCTTC; CDR3aa: CASSHRGRDYGYTF; d_gene: TRBD1; v_gene: TRBV25-1; j_gene: TRBJ1-2; abundance: NA; len: 14
CDR3nt: TGTGCCACCAGCCACCCTGACGCCGGACTAAATACGCAGTATTTT; CDR3aa: CATSHPDAGLNTQYF; d_gene: NA; v_gene: TRBV24-1; j_gene: TRBJ2-3; abundance: NA; len: 15
CDR3nt: TGTGCCAGCAGCTTAGGTCGGGACATCCGGGACTTCTTT; CDR3aa: CASSLGRDIRDFF; d_gene: NA; v_gene: TRBV7-2; j_gene: TRBJ1-1; abundance: many; len: 13
CDR3nt: TGTGCCATCAGTGAGTCCGCAAATGAGGATGGCGAGCAGTACTTC; CDR3aa: CAISESANEDGEQYF; d_gene: NA; v_gene: TRBV10-3; j_gene: TRBJ2-7; abundance: NA; len: 15
CDR3nt: TGTGCCAGCAGCTTCGGCGGGGTCGAGGGGTACGAGCAGTACTTC; CDR3aa: CASSFGGVEGYEQYF; d_gene: NA; v_gene: TRBV5-4; j_gene: TRBJ2-7; abundance: many; len: 15
CDR3nt: TGCAGTGCGGAGTCAGCCTACGAGCAGTACTTC; CDR3aa: CSAESAYEQYF; d_gene: NA; v_gene: TRBV20-1; j_gene: TRBJ2-7; abundance: NA; len: 11
CDR3nt: TGTGCCAGTAGTATAGTGCTCGGGAGCGAGCAGTACTTC; CDR3aa: CASSIVLGSEQYF; d_gene: NA; v_gene: TRBV19; j_gene: TRBJ2-7; abundance: NA; len: 13
CDR3nt: TGTGCCAGCAGCTTAGGGACAGGGTCAAACTATGGCTACACCTTC; CDR3aa: CASSLGTGSNYGYTF; d_gene: TRBD1; v_gene: TRBV7-8; j_gene: TRBJ1-2; abundance: NA; len: 15
CDR3nt: TGTGCCACCAGCAGAGATATCGTACCTGGAAACACCATATATTTT; CDR3aa: CATSRDIVPGNTIYF; d_gene: NA; v_gene: TRBV15; j_gene: TRBJ1-3; abundance: many; len: 15
CDR3nt: TGTGCCACCAGTGACAGGGGAAATACGCAGTATTTT; CDR3aa: CATSDRGNTQYF; d_gene: NA; v_gene: TRBV24-1; j_gene: TRBJ2-3; abundance: NA; len: 12
CDR3nt: TGCGCCAGCAGCAAGACAGGGAATTGGGCTAATTCACCCCTCCACTTT; CDR3aa: CASSKTGNWANSPLHF; d_gene: TRBD1; v_gene: TRBV5-1; j_gene: TRBJ1-6; abundance: many; len: 16
CDR3nt: TGTGCCAGCAGTGAACAAACAATCACCATATATTTT; CDR3aa: CASSEQTITIYF; d_gene: NA; v_gene: TRBV2; j_gene: TRBJ1-3; abundance: NA; len: 12
CDR3nt: TGTGCCAGCAGTGAAGCTCACGTGAGCGCCTCCTACGAGCAGTACTTC; CDR3aa: CASSEAHVSASYEQYF; d_gene: NA; v_gene: TRBV2; j_gene: TRBJ2-7; abundance: NA; len: 16
CDR3nt: TGTGCCAGCAACCCGACAGTGAGCACTGAAGCTTTCTTT; CDR3aa: CASNPTVSTEAFF; d_gene: NA; v_gene: TRBV6-1; j_gene: TRBJ1-1; abundance: NA; len: 13
CDR3nt: TGTGCCAGCTCTTTGCCGCAGGGGAAGACGGTACAGCCCCAGCATTTT; CDR3aa: CASSLPQGKTVQPQHF; d_gene: NA; v_gene: TRBV7-3; j_gene: TRBJ1-5; abundance: once; len: 16
CDR3nt: TGTGCCAGCAGCTTCCTCGCGGGAGTGATGAATGAGCAGTTCTTC; CDR3aa: CASSFLAGVMNEQFF; d_gene: TRBD2; v_gene: TRBV7-3; j_gene: TRBJ2-1; abundance: NA; len: 15
CDR3nt: TGTGCCAGCAGTGAACCGGGGTCGTACCAAGAGACCCAGTACTTC; CDR3aa: CASSEPGSYQETQYF; d_gene: NA; v_gene: TRBV6-1; j_gene: TRBJ2-5; abundance: many; len: 15
CDR3nt: NA; CDR3aa: CASSEFFGEQYF; d_gene: NA; v_gene: TRBV6-1; j_gene: TRBJ2-7; abundance: many; len: 12
CDR3nt: TGTGCCAGTCAACAGAAGAACACTGAAGCTTTCTTT; CDR3aa: CASQQKNTEAFF; d_gene: NA; v_gene: TRBV19; j_gene: TRBJ1-1; abundance: NA; len: 12
CDR3nt: TGCAGTGCCTCGGAGGTGTACGAGCAGTACTTC; CDR3aa: CSASEVYEQYF; d_gene: NA; v_gene: TRBV20-1; j_gene: TRBJ2-7; abundance: NA; len: 11